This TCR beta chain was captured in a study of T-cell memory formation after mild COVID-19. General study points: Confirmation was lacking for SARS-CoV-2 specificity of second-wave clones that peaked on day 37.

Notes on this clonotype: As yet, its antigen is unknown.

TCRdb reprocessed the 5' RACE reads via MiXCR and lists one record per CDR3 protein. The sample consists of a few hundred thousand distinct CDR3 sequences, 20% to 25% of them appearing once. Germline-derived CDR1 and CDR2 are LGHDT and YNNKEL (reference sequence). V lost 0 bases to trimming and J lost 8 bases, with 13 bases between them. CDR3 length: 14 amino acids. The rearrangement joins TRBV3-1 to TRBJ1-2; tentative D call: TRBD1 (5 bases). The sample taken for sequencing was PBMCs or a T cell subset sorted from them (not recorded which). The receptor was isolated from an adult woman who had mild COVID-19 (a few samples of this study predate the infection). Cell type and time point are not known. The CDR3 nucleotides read TGTGCCAGCAGCCAAGATCCCAGGGTCGGAGGCTACACCTTC. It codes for CASSQDPRVGGYTF. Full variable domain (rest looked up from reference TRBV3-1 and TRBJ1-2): DTAVSQTPKYLVTQMGNDKSIKCEQNLGHDTMYWYKQDSKKFLKIMFSYNNKELIINETVPNRFSPKSPDKAHLNLHINSLELGDSAVYFCASSQDPRVGGYTFGSGTRLTVV.